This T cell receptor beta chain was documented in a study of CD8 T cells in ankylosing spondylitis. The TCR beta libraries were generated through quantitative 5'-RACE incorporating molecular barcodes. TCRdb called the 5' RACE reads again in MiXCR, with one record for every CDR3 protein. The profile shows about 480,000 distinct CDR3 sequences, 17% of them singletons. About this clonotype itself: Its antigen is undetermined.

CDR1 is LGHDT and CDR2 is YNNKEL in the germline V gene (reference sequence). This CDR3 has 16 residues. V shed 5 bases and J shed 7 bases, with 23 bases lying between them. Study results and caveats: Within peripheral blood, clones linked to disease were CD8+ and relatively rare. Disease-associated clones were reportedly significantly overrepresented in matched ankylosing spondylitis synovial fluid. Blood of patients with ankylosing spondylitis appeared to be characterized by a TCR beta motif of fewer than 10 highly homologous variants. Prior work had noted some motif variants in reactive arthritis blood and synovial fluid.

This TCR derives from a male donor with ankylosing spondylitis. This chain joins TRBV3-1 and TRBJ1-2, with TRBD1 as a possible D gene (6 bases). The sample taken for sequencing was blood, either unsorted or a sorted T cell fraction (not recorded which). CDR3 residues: CASSRGALLTAGGYTF. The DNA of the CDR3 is TGTGCCAGCAGCAGGGGGGCCCTCCTCACTGCGGGTGGCTACACCTTC.